This TCR beta chain was documented in a study of T cells in Graves' hyperthyroidism and ophthalmopathy. Study background: Peripheral blood was acquired at first diagnosis, ahead of any therapy whatsoever.

The sample holds a few counts of this clonotype. Its antigen is still unknown. Broader study findings: In blood, most of the thyroid clonotypes expanded above 0.001 were also present.

The CDR3 runs 14 residues. Trimming left V 4 bases short and J 3 bases short, with 13 bases between. The source material, RNA transcripts, was used to amplify TCR beta CDR3 regions. The HTBI set primed first-round TCR CDR3 RT-PCR. One entry per CDR3 protein, called by TCRdb with MiXCR from the multiplex PCR reads. The sample lists about 350,000 distinct CDR3 sequences, 15% to 20% seen once, with 15% to 17% in the top ten. Ophthalmopathy cases scored 3 or more on the Clinical Activity Score and 4 or more on NOSPECS grade, with duration below 3 months. A roughly 9.3 ml volume of fresh peripheral blood provided the PBMCs.

This receptor was obtained from a woman between 35 and 50 years old with Graves' ophthalmopathy. The genes are TRBV12-3 or TRBV12-4 and TRBJ2-7; D perhaps matches TRBD1 (5 bases). Input material: blood. The CDR3 region has the DNA TGTGCCAGCAGTTCCGGCATTAGGGGCTACGAGCAGTACTTC. Its translation: CASSSGIRGYEQYF.